This T cell receptor (beta chain) was sequenced in a study of cytomegalovirus exposure and HLA in healthy donors listed by TCRdb under 2017. In the study overall: An earlier analysis of some 500 of the donors reported roughly 300 Gb of sequence data and approximately 110 million unique TCR beta sequences from about 200 million T cells. An early release covering over 500 HLA-typed donors comprised approximately 290 gigabases of sequencing data and 65 million to 100 million unique TCR sequences. Of the 398 genotyped donors, roughly 80% fell in the genetic ancestry cluster associated with self-reported Caucasian donors. The study was designed to test whether signatures of past pathogen exposure could be identified by cataloging public T cell receptors. The study used immunosequencing to profile the T cell repertoires of under 700 subjects and linked those repertoires to cytomegalovirus serostatus. In addition to the first cohort of roughly 670 subjects, a separate validation cohort of 120 different subjects was used. The study combined high-throughput TCR immunosequencing, statistical association of individual TCRs with disease status, and machine learning to predict cytomegalovirus infection status. A later analysis re-examined previously published TCR beta repertoires from over 500 donors and added high-resolution HLA genotyping to investigate patterns of TCR occurrence. Rather than drawing on any new phenotypic data, the later analysis identified candidate immune exposures from TCR beta sequences and the way those sequences occurred across donors. An earlier analysis of roughly 580 of the donors used high-throughput TCR beta sequencing to judge whether each TCR beta V gene segment behaved as functional or pseudogenic. Donor age, sex, ethnicity and CMV serostatus were compiled together with the repertoire data. A later genetic analysis used genome-wide SNP genotypes for about 65% of the 666 donors, treating that subset as a discovery cohort. All discovery cohort repertoires had been generated using a single sequencing platform. Class I and class II HLA loci were covered by the typing at four-digit resolution. Typing coverage varied by locus: roughly 629-630 donors for A, B, C, DRB1 and DQB1; approximately 520 for DQA1; about 600 for DPA1; roughly 470 for DPB1. About 5 DR-DQ haplotypes were handled as single units for association and clustering, since linkage in the cohort was strong. On average, about 200,000 unique TCR beta nucleotide sequences were sequenced per donor among 300 to 500 genotyped donors of the cohort, with 15% to 20% of those sequences being non-productive.

On this clone: What this receptor recognizes is not known. Base qualities are not at hand, and no much larger clone is one base apart.

Receptors were amplified or captured by the immunoSEQ multiplex PCR assay. A mixture of 60 forward primers for TCR Vbeta segments and 13 reverse primers for TCR Jbeta segments was used in the multiplex PCR. The CDR3 region of rearranged TCR beta genes was amplified from genomic DNA with a multiplex PCR assay. On the Illumina HiSeq System, the amplified TCR beta libraries were sequenced as 87-base-pair reads. Per the authors' processing: A later analysis tallied some 79 million unique TCR beta chains across the 666 repertoires, and approximately 12 million of those chains were shared by two or more donors. A nearest-neighbor algorithm error-corrected the raw reads and collapsed the reads into unique sequences, merging closely related sequences to remove PCR and sequencing errors. To assign V, D and J gene segments, CDR3 sequences were aligned to IMGT reference sequences. For a sequence to be retained, at least a six-nucleotide match to both a V gene segment and a J gene segment was required. A rearrangement counted as productive if the CDR3 had no stop codons and remained in frame with V and J, and every other rearrangement counted as non-productive. CDR3 was defined according to IMGT convention as the region running from the second conserved V-encoded cysteine to the conserved J-encoded phenylalanine. The earlier analysis of 587 of the donors excluded sequences that lacked an unambiguous match to a single V gene segment. In an earlier analysis of 587 of the donors, a V segment was called functional when productive rearrangements were above 56.7%, and segregating when the standard deviation between donors exceeded 5%. A statistical classification framework was developed to diagnose cytomegalovirus status using the catalog of TCR beta chain sequences. A later analysis assigned V and J genes by comparing TCR nucleotide sequences with IMGT/GENE-DB human TR gene sequences. A later analysis assigned CDR3 sequences and most-parsimonious VDJ recombination scenarios with the TCRdist pipeline. In a later analysis, each TCR beta chain was defined by its CDR3 amino acid sequence together with its V-gene family, and reads lacking a unique V-gene family were excluded. In a later analysis, some 600 highly shared, low-generation-probability nucleotide sequences were removed to address suspected cross-contamination and a sequencing artifact. A later analysis calculated a clonal expansion index for each public chain from normalized within-repertoire ranks of inferred template counts. In a later analysis, generation probabilities were computed using a VDJ recombination model fitted to out-of-frame rearrangements, and the results were checked against IGoR. Hypergeometric tests were used in a later analysis to score TCR-TCR, TCR-HLA and TCR-CMV co-occurrence, with a repertoire-size bias correction applied to the TCR pairs. In a later analysis, false discovery rates were estimated by permuting HLA or CMV assignments 20 times. In a later analysis, co-occurring TCRs were grouped using DBSCAN, and TCRdist sequence similarity was added for clustering within HLA-allele-positive subsets. For co-occurrence clustering, repertoires with fewer than 30,000 or more than 120,000 public chains were excluded, along with roughly 5 repertoires with anomalous nucleotide sharing. Here the immuneACCESS table is served through TCRdb, limited to in-frame sequences with V and J called. Missing clones are a known gap in these copies; in checked studies unresolved V genes cover under half, and the rest lacks a known reason. The V and J calls and clone size were taken over from that table, and D and trimming were inferred from the DNA. The sample table records 95,000 to 150,000 clones; roughly three fifths of these occur just once. In total, the top ten clones hold 6.5% to 9.5% of the sample.

V is reduced by 4 bases and J by 3 bases, leaving a spacing of 4 bases between them. The CDR3 contains 12 residues, cysteine and phenylalanine counted. CDR3 DNA is the only sequence kept; it has 36 bases, read in frame from the first base. Per the germline V gene, SGHRS is the CDR1 and YFSETQ is the CDR2. General study outcomes and caveats: In a later analysis, the rate of TCR association differed among HLA loci, with DRB1 alleles having the most associated TCRs and HLA-C alleles having the fewest. Because counts were too low, roughly 16 rarely observed V segments, including chromosome 9 orphons, were left out of the earlier analysis of 587 of the donors. In vitro tests confirmed that three of the cytomegalovirus-associated TCR beta chains recognize cytomegalovirus antigens. In a later analysis, HLA-associated TCR beta chains were found to be more clonally expanded and to have lower generation probabilities than equally common non-associated chains. It was suggested by the authors that the approach could potentially be generalized to other disease states and immunological phenotypes. A later analysis found that most CMV-associated TCR beta chains appeared HLA-restricted, with HLA associations seemingly driven largely by CMV exposure. In this cohort, only TCR beta chains were sequenced, and detectable features were limited by the absence of alpha or paired-chain data. The study gave a list of 150 to 200 TCR beta chains associated with cytomegalovirus. In a later genetic analysis, fewer N-insertions in productive TCRs were reported among donors in an Asian-associated ancestry cluster than the 666-donor mean. Because HLA typing was missing for some donors at each locus, association tests included only the typed subset. According to a later analysis, parvovirus B19, influenza, CMV and Epstein-Barr virus appeared linked to several top co-occurrence clusters. A group of highly shared sequence variants was considered likely to be a technical artifact of the sequencing pipeline. A further reported finding was that TCR beta sequences accurately predicted the HLA-A and HLA-B alleles for most subjects in the first cohort. Some IMGT-functional V segments, including TRBV6-2 and TRBV6-3, could not be distinguished by the 87-base-pair reads and were therefore excluded. In a later genetic analysis, a missense DCLRE1C variant was associated with V-gene and J-gene trimming of TCR beta chains, and the association was replicated in an independent cohort. Sequencing depth was assumed to be roughly uniform across donors in the presence/absence analyses, though that assumption may not hold. For the cohort, immune exposure information was limited to CMV serostatus. Strong co-occurrence of HLA alleles, especially DR and DQ, made assigning TCR associations to individual alleles difficult. The classifier was reported to diagnose cytomegalovirus status with high specificity and sensitivity in both the original cohort and the validation cohort. In an earlier analysis of about 540 of the donors, most TCR beta V segments were observed in productive rearrangements about 87% or about 30% of the time, broadly matching IMGT annotations. While some public TCRs were present in many individuals, most TCR sequences turned up only very rarely across donors. Linkage disequilibrium might explain the correlated functional status among segregating V segments, but an unknown experimental factor could not be ruled out. In a later analysis, around 15,000 TCR beta sequences were associated with specific HLA alleles at a false discovery rate of 0.05.

The cohort comprised fewer than 700 healthy bone marrow donors. All cohort members were sampled while nominally healthy, although unrecorded immune exposures were likely present. The donor was CMV seropositive and belonged to the group of 250 to 350 seropositive cohort members. A peripheral blood sample was provided by each donor, and peripheral blood mononuclear cells were used for TCR beta sequencing. Genomic DNA extraction from the blood cell samples was performed with the Qiagen DNeasy Blood Extraction Kit. The receptor comes from a woman aged 40 to 50 in good health and CMV-seropositive. The sequence joins TRBV5-1 to TRBJ2-2; the D gene assignment is ambiguous. The sample was PBMCs. The encoded CDR3 is CASSSDTGELFF. The sequenced DNA: TGCGCCAGCAGCAGCGACACCGGGGAGCTGTTTTTT. With all but the CDR3 taken from the reference TRBV5-1 and TRBJ2-2 genes, the full variable domain is: KAGVTQTPRYLIKTRGQQVTLSCSPISGHRSVSWYQQTPGQGLQFLFEYFSETQRNKGNFPGRFSGRQFSNSRSEMNVSTLELGDSALYLCASSSDTGELFFGEGSRLTVL.